Below, 25 T cell receptor beta chains from the same sample are listed, as sequenced in a study of graft-versus-host responses after intestinal transplantation (dated by TCRdb to the early 2020s). Library preparation used the immunoSEQ multiplex PCR assay. TCRdb holds this immuneACCESS table with in-frame rearrangements only. Some clones are missing; in checked studies, unresolved V genes explain under half, and the rest has no known cause. This sample holds 20,000 to 25,000 clones; roughly 30% were observed only once. The ten largest make up roughly 9.2% of the sample. The time point label, read with the paper, signifies: cells obtained before transplantation from donor or recipient. Mixed lymphocyte reactions plated some 200,000 CFSE-labeled pre-transplant responders with some 200,000 irradiated violet-dye-labeled stimulators and were cultured for about 6 days. The sample was alloreactive CD8+ T cells from a mixed lymphocyte reaction culture, taken before intestinal transplant. What this sample's cell subset or site label stands for: CFSE-low proliferating T cells sorted from approximately six-day pre-transplant mixed lymphocyte reaction (GvH or HvG direction). All receptors derive from a human patient who received an intestinal transplant.

The chain carries TRBV27 and TRBJ2-2; D uncertain. CDR3 length: 14 amino acids. V gave up 3 bases and J gave up 1 base, with 6 bases separating them. Germline lookup yields CDR1 MNHEY and CDR2 SMNVEV (reference sequence). CDR3 coding DNA: TGTGCCAGCAGTTTCGGAATGAACACCGGGGAGCTGTTTTTT. Protein product: CASSFGMNTGELFF.

CDR3 coding DNA: TGTGCCAGCAGCTTGGCGGGGGGGCTGCTGGAGACCCAGTACTTC. Protein sequence: CASSLAGGLLETQYF. This rearrangement joins TRBV7-6 to TRBJ2-5; 9 bases fit TRBD2. The ends lost 3 bases at V and 5 bases at J; junction bases unmatched: 7. Germline V gene data show CDR1 as SGHVS and CDR2 as FNYEAQ. This CDR3 contains 15 residues.

J is TRBJ2-3 and V is TRBV7-6, with 8 bases lining up with TRBD2. Germline lookup yields CDR1 SGHVS and CDR2 FNYEAQ. V gave up 10 bases and J gave up 3 bases; unmatched junction bases: 9. The CDR3 has 14 residues. CDR3 sequence: CATTRGGLTDTQYF. CDR3 DNA sequence: TGTGCCACCACCCGCGGGGGGCTAACAGATACGCAGTATTTT.

This clone was seen a handful of times. The chain couples TRBV28 to TRBJ2-1; D might be TRBD2 (6 bases). CDR3 length equals 13 residues. V was cut by 2 bases and J by 8 bases, with 10 bases left in between. Germline CDR1 reads MDHEN; CDR2 reads SYDVKM. CDR3 sequence (DNA): TGTGCCAGCAGTTTAACGGGAGTAGATGAGCAGTTCTTC. The encoded protein is CASSLTGVDEQFF.

By share, this clone ranks as medium-sized. The chain carries TRBV5-1 and TRBJ1-1, with D unclear. Germline V lookup: CDR1 SGHRS, CDR2 YFSETQ. Deletions cut 0 bases from V and 5 bases from J, with 8 bases between. This CDR3 is built from 13 residues. This CDR3 is CASSLGVWTEAFF. The CDR3, as DNA: TGCGCCAGCAGCTTGGGTGTTTGGACTGAAGCTTTCTTT.

This clone has a handful of counts. The V call is TRBV18, the J call TRBJ2-7; D uncertain. Trimming removed 2 bases from V and 3 bases from J, with 8 bases in between. The germline gives CDR1 KGHSH, CDR2 LQKENI. CDR3 length: 13 amino acids. The CDR3 loop reads CASSPDDDYEQYF. As DNA, the CDR3 is TGTGCCAGCTCACCAGACGATGACTACGAGCAGTACTTC.

This clone was counted a few times. The CDR3, as DNA: TGTGCCAGCAGCTTGGCGTGGGGACAGTTTGGCGAGCAGTACTTC. Residues: CASSLAWGQFGEQYF. The chain uses TRBV5-4 and TRBJ2-7, with 7 bases identical to TRBD1. The V segment lost 0 bases and the J segment 6 bases; nucleotides outside the gene matches: 9. The germline V gene has CDR1 SGHNT and CDR2 YYREEE (reference sequence). The CDR3 spans 15 residues. The variable domain in full, completed from reference TRBV5-4 and TRBJ2-7, reads ETGVTQSPTHLIKTRGQQVTLRCSSQSGHNTVSWYQQALGQGPQFIFQYYREEENGRGNFPPRFSGLQFPNYSSELNVNALELDDSALYLCASSLAWGQFGEQYFGPGTRLTVT.

This clone has just one count. The chain recombines TRBV29-1 with TRBJ2-7, with unresolved D. Germline V gives CDR1 SQVTM, CDR2 ANQGSEA. The V end was cut by 0 bases, the J end by 4 bases, with 13 bases between. This CDR3 contains 14 residues. CDR3 sequence (DNA): TGCAGCGTTGAAGATAGGGCGTATGAATACGAGCAGTACTTC. As protein: CSVEDRAYEYEQYF.

This clone was picked up a small number of times. This chain uses TRBV10-3 with TRBJ2-3; 10 bases are a match to TRBD1. The germline V gene has CDR1 ENHRY and CDR2 SYGVKD. The CDR3 runs 17 residues. Losses at the gene ends were 2 bases for V and 6 bases for J; bases not matched to a gene: 11. The CDR3 sequence: CAISEGQGGDHTDTQYF. The CDR3, as DNA: TGTGCCATCAGTGAGGGACAGGGGGGGGATCACACGGATACGCAGTATTTT.

This clone was observed a few times. This chain joins TRBV5-6 and TRBJ2-5; no reliable D call. The CDR3 sequence is 12 residues long. The V and J ends lost 7 bases and 5 bases respectively, with 12 bases between them. In germline, CDR1 is SGHDT, CDR2 YYEEEE. The CDR3 nucleotides are TGTGCCAGCGGCTGGAGTTGGGAGACCCAGTACTTC. Protein: CASGWSWETQYF.

There are a few counts of this clone. The chain combines TRBV7-9 with TRBJ2-5, with 8 nucleotides matching TRBD2. The CDR3 length is 15 residues. Germline trimming cut 8 bases from V and 3 bases from J; bases unmatched to any gene: 11. Germline assignment: CDR1 SEHNR and CDR2 FQNEAQ (reference sequence). The CDR3 region is CASLKSGTRKETQYF. DNA for the CDR3: TGTGCCAGCCTCAAGTCGGGGACTAGAAAAGAGACCCAGTACTTC.

This clone was detected only a few times. This chain joins TRBV5-7 and TRBJ1-2; TRBD1 matches at 8 bases. TRBV5-7 qualifies as an ORF whose function is uncertain. V shed 3 bases and J 4 bases; nucleotides not matched to a gene: 5. The CDR3 is 14 residues long. CDR3: CASSSTGVPYGYTF. The CDR3 DNA sequence: TGTGCCAGCAGCTCGACAGGGGTCCCCTATGGCTACACCTTC.

The J gene is TRBJ2-5, the V gene TRBV27; 10 bases line up with TRBD2. Trimming at V came to 11 bases and at J to 1 base, leaving 10 bases not matched to a gene. CDR3 length: 15 residues. Germline V gene data show CDR1 as MNHEY and CDR2 as SMNVEV (reference sequence). In DNA, the CDR3 is TGTGCCCGCCAAACTAGCGGGGATTTCCAAGAGACCCAGTACTTC. Translation gives CARQTSGDFQETQYF.

The chain combines TRBV9 with TRBJ2-3; the D is unclear. Germline-derived CDR1 and CDR2 are SGDLS and YYNGEE. CDR3 length: 14 residues. V was shortened by 0 bases and J by 4 bases, with 9 bases between the two germline ends. This chain's CDR3 is CASSVEQVADTQYF. CDR3 sequence (DNA): TGTGCCAGCAGCGTAGAACAAGTGGCAGATACGCAGTATTTT.

This chain links TRBV4-1 with TRBJ2-1; tentative D call: TRBD1 (6 bases). The CDR3 is made up of 16 amino acids. Trimming removed 1 base from V and 3 bases from J, with 13 bases in between. CDR1 and CDR2 from the germline V gene are MGHRA and YSYEKL. The CDR3: CASSQGRQVYYNEQFF. DNA for the CDR3: TGCGCCAGCAGCCAAGGACGACAGGTTTACTACAATGAGCAGTTCTTC.

This clone was picked up a small number of times. The chain links TRBV13 to TRBJ2-5, with unresolved D. Looked up from germline, CDR1 is PRHDT and CDR2 is FYEKMQ (reference sequence). This CDR3 has 13 amino acids. Trimming shortened V by 5 bases and J by 2 bases, and 9 bases separated the two germline ends. The CDR3 here is CASSPRLQETQYF. CDR3 nucleotides: TGTGCCAGCAGCCCTAGGTTACAAGAGACCCAGTACTTC. The whole variable domain, filled in from reference TRBV13 and TRBJ2-5, reads AAGVIQSPRHLIKEKRETATLKCYPIPRHDTVYWYQQGPGQDPQFLISFYEKMQSDKGSIPDRFSAQQFSDYHSELNMSSLELGDSALYFCASSPRLQETQYFGPGTRLLVL.

This clone was observed a few times. The chain combines TRBV27 with TRBJ2-1, with 8 bases identical to TRBD2. The CDR3 runs to 16 residues. Germline trimming cut 4 bases from V and 7 bases from J; bases unmatched to any gene: 12. In germline, CDR1 is MNHEY, CDR2 SMNVEV (reference sequence). The CDR3 loop reads CASSSLGAGGGNEQFF. In DNA, the CDR3 is TGTGCCAGCAGTTCCCTCGGGGCGGGAGGAGGTAATGAGCAGTTCTTC.

The chain joins TRBV6-6 to TRBJ2-1, with 8 bases aligning to TRBD2. With 7 bases clipped from V and 4 bases from J, the junction kept 12 bases outside the gene matches. CDR1 and CDR2 (germline): MNHNY, SVGAGI (reference sequence). CDR3 size: 16 residues. CDR3 bases: TGTGCCAGCATCCTCAGCGGGGGCCCGTTTTACAATGAGCAGTTCTTC. Its protein product is CASILSGGPFYNEQFF.

This clone was picked up a small number of times. The sample holds other DNA sequences that translate to the same CDR3. V gene TRBV4-1 combines with J gene TRBJ2-7; a possible D gene is TRBD2 (5 bases). V was pared by 0 bases and J by 5 bases, with 14 bases between. CDR3 length: 15 residues. Germline-derived CDR1 and CDR2 are MGHRA and YSYEKL. In nucleotides, the CDR3 is TGCGCCAGCAGCCAAGACCCCCTAGCCGGGGACGAGCAGTACTTC. Protein sequence: CASSQDPLAGDEQYF.

The rearrangement uses TRBV11-3 and TRBJ2-2; no definite D call. Germline V lookup: CDR1 SGHNT, CDR2 YENEEA. The CDR3 is 12 amino acids. The ends were cut back, 6 bases at V and 5 bases at J, with 7 bases in the middle. The CDR3 sequence: CASSDWTGELFF. The CDR3, as DNA: TGTGCCAGCAGTGATTGGACCGGGGAGCTGTTTTTT.

The chain joins TRBV6-6 to TRBJ2-7, with D perhaps matching TRBD1 (6 bases). CDR1 is MNHNY, CDR2 SVGAGI, per germline (reference sequence). The CDR3 loop spans 15 amino acids. Trimming cost V 0 bases and J 6 bases, with 15 bases left between them. This CDR3 is CASSYSVRGQGEQYF. Written as DNA, the CDR3 is TGTGCCAGCAGTTACTCGGTCAGGGGTCAGGGCGAGCAGTACTTC.

V and J are TRBV9 and TRBJ2-7; 7 positions match TRBD2. The CDR3 totals 14 residues. V was pared by 0 bases and J by 7 bases, with 7 bases of the junction left unmatched. Germline loops: CDR1 SGDLS, CDR2 YYNGEE. The CDR3 DNA sequence: TGTGCCAGCAGCGTAGACGGGGACTATAGGGAGCAGTACTTC. Translation gives CASSVDGDYREQYF.

This clone has a handful of counts. J is TRBJ1-1 and V is TRBV25-1; D is unresolved. Germline V CDR1 and CDR2: MGHDK, SYGVNS. Deletions cut 4 bases from V and 0 bases from J, with 6 bases between. The CDR3 length is 13 residues. The CDR3 nucleotides are TGTGCCAGCAGTGCCCAATTGAACACTGAAGCTTTCTTT. Residues: CASSAQLNTEAFF. The full variable domain, with the rest looked up from reference TRBV25-1 and TRBJ1-1, is EADIYQTPRYLVIGTGKKITLECSQTMGHDKMYWYQQDPGMELHLIHYSYGVNSTEKGDLSSESTVSRIRTEHFPLTLESARPSHTSQYLCASSAQLNTEAFFGQGTRLTVV.

The V call is TRBV4-3, the J call TRBJ2-5; D remains ambiguous. The CDR3 totals 11 residues. From germline, CDR1 is LGHNA and CDR2 YSLEER. The V end lost 1 base, the J end lost 7 bases, and 4 bases lay between the germline ends. CDR3 coding DNA: TGCGCCAGCAGCCAAGGGGGGACCCAGTACTTC. It codes for CASSQGGTQYF.

This clone appeared a few times. The chain joins TRBV7-6 to TRBJ1-6; perhaps TRBD1 as D (6 bases). The V and J ends lost 0 bases and 6 bases respectively, with 6 bases between them. The CDR3 contains 14 residues. Germline-derived CDR1 and CDR2 are SGHVS and FNYEAQ. This CDR3 is CASSLAGGNSPLHF. DNA for the CDR3: TGTGCCAGCAGCTTAGCAGGGGGTAATTCACCCCTCCACTTT.